This T cell receptor beta chain originates from a study of blood T cell repertoires in COVID-19. About the research overall: There were acute and convalescent COVID-19 samples, and they came from the United States, Italy and Spain. The analysed material was cDNA or gDNA that came from T cells, B-cell-depleted T cells, or PBMCs.

Methods used by the authors: Amplifying reference gene primers gave estimates of nucleated cell counts. Some clones are missing from TCRdb's copy, which holds only in-frame ones; the method was immunoSEQ multiplex PCR. V, J and clone size are those of that table, while D and trimming were read from the DNA. The sample holds about 120,000 clones; about 88% are singletons and the top ten take under 9%. The origin of this receptor is a woman between 70 and 85 years old who had recovered from COVID-19. Sequencing input: peripheral blood.

Here the CDR3 DNA reads TGTGCCATCAGTGAGACCACAGGGTTCTATGGCTACACCTTC. This translates into CAISETTGFYGYTF. The rearrangement links TRBV10-3 to TRBJ1-2; possibly TRBD1 for D (6 bases). Trimming left V 2 bases short and J 4 bases short, with 11 bases between. CDR3 length: 14 residues. From germline, CDR1 is ENHRY and CDR2 SYGVKD.